This T cell receptor beta chain was documented in a study of cytomegalovirus exposure and HLA in healthy donors. On the study more broadly: Most genotyped donors, 65% to 85% of roughly 400, had Caucasian-associated genetic ancestry. Findings and limits, study-wide: Researchers had no immune exposure information except CMV serostatus available.

Germline V lookup: CDR1 MNHEY, CDR2 SVGAGI. Germline trimming cut 2 bases from V and 12 bases from J; bases unmatched to any gene: 7. The CDR3 runs 14 residues. Primers: 60 Vbeta forward and 13 Jbeta reverse. Data came from immunoSEQ multiplex PCR; TCRdb stores just in-frame clones and leaves some out. Of 100,000 to 150,000 clones in the sample, approximately 78% are singletons; the top ten hold roughly 1.1%. There are a few counts of this clone. Its specificity is unknown. The genes are TRBV6-5 and TRBJ1-4; 9 bases line up with TRBD1. This TCR was sampled from a woman in her thirties in good health and CMV-seronegative. Sequenced material: PBMCs. This CDR3 is CASSYRQGVGELFF. The DNA for the CDR3 is TGTGCCAGCAGTTACCGACAGGGGGTGGGGGAACTGTTTTTT.